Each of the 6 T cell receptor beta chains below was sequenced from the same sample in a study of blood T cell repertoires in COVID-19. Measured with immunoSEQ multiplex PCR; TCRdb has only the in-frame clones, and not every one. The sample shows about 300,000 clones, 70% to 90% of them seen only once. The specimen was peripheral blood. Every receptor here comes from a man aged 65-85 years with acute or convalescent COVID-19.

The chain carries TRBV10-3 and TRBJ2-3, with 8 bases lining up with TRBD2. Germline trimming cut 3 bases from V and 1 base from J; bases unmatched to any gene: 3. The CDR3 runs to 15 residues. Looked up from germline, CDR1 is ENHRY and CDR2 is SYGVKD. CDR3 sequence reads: CAISDGRGGTDTQYF. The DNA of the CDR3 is TGTGCCATCAGTGATGGGCGGGGGGGCACAGATACGCAGTATTTT.

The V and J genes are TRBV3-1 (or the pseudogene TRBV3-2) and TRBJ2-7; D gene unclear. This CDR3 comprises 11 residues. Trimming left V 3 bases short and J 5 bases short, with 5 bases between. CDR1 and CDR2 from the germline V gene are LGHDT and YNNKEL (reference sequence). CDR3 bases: TGTGCCAGCAGCCAGGCTCACGAGCAGTACTTC. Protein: CASSQAHEQYF.

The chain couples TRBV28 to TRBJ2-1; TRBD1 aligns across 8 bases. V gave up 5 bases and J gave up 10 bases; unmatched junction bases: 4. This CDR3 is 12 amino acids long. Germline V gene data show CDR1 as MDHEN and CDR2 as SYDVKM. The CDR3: CASSQGAWEQFF. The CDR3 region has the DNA TGTGCCAGCAGTCAGGGGGCTTGGGAGCAGTTCTTC.

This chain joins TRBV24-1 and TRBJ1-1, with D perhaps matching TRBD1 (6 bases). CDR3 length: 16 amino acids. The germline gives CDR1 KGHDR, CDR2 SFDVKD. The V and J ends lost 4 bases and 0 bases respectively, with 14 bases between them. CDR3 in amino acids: CATSERPGTMNTEAFF. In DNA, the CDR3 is TGTGCCACCAGTGAACGTCCCGGGACAATGAACACTGAAGCTTTCTTT.

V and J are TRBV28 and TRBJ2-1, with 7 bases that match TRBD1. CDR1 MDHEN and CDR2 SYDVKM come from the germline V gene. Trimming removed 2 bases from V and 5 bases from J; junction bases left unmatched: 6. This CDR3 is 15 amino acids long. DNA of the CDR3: TGTGCCAGCAGTTTAGGGTCAGGGGGAAACAATGAGCAGTTCTTC. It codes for CASSLGSGGNNEQFF.

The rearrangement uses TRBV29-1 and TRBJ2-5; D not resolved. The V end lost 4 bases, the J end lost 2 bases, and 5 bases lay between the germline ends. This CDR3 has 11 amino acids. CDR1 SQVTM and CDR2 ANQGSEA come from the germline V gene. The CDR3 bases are TGCAGCGTTGTGAGTCAAGAGACCCAGTACTTC. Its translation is CSVVSQETQYF.